What follows are 23 T cell receptor beta chains derived from one specimen sequenced in a study of PD-L1 blockade in urothelial cancer. Data came from immunoSEQ multiplex PCR; TCRdb stores just in-frame clones and leaves some out. This table holds about 52,000 clones, roughly 77% found once. The sample consisted of PBMCs, taken around atezolizumab (anti-PD-L1) treatment. The receptor set was obtained from a man between 65 and 85 years old with urothelial cancer.

The CDR3 DNA is TGTGCCAGTAGGAGGAGCAATCAGCCCCAGCATTTT. Its protein product is CASRRSNQPQHF. This rearrangement joins TRBV19 to TRBJ1-5; D is uncertain. CDR3 length equals 12 residues. Germline lookup yields CDR1 LNHDA and CDR2 SQIVND (reference sequence). Trimming shortened V by 6 bases and J by 1 base, and 4 bases separated the two germline ends.

In its sample, this clone was seen a few times. This chain joins TRBV10-3 and TRBJ2-1; unclear D gene. The CDR3 runs to 14 residues. Trimming left V 3 bases short and J 5 bases short, with 11 bases between. Germline lookup yields CDR1 ENHRY and CDR2 SYGVKD. CDR3 sequence reads: CAISERNRDNEQFF. The CDR3 nucleotides are TGTGCCATCAGTGAAAGAAACAGAGACAATGAGCAGTTCTTC.

The chain links TRBV2 to TRBJ1-5, with 10 bases matching TRBD1. Per germline, CDR1 SNHLY and CDR2 FYNNEI. This CDR3 is built from 15 residues. V was clipped by 6 bases and J by 3 bases; unmatched bases: 5. CDR3 sequence: CASRKDRGNNQPQHF. CDR3 DNA: TGTGCCAGCAGAAAGGACAGGGGGAACAATCAGCCCCAGCATTTT.

The chain is built from TRBV11-1 and TRBJ2-1, with 7 bases matching TRBD2. Germline values: CDR1 SGHAT, CDR2 FQDESV (reference sequence). This CDR3 comprises 15 residues. J was trimmed by 4 bases and V by 2 bases; bases with no gene match: 5. CDR3 region: CASSLRLAAYNEQFF. CDR3 in DNA: TGTGCCAGCAGCTTAAGGCTAGCGGCTTACAATGAGCAGTTCTTC.

The chain couples TRBV18 to TRBJ2-1, with 10 positions matching TRBD2. The germline V gene encodes CDR1 KGHSH and CDR2 LQKENI. The CDR3 totals 16 residues. The J segment lost 7 bases and the V segment lost 3 bases, leaving 9 bases of the junction unmatched. The CDR3 here is CASSPSGTSALNEQFF. The CDR3 DNA sequence: TGTGCCAGCTCACCCTCCGGGACTAGCGCCTTGAATGAGCAGTTCTTC.

The rearrangement links TRBV14 to TRBJ1-5; D uncertain. Deletions cut 2 bases from V and 4 bases from J, with 9 bases between. Germline lookup yields CDR1 SGHDN and CDR2 FVKESK. The CDR3 sequence is 14 residues long. The DNA of the CDR3 is TGTGCCAGCAGCCAACTTGGGCAGAATCAGCCCCAGCATTTT. This gives the protein CASSQLGQNQPQHF.

The gene calls are TRBV5-1 and TRBJ2-1; 9 bases fit TRBD2. The CDR3 runs to 15 residues. Trimming took 3 bases from V and 4 from J; bases not matched to a gene: 5. Germline loops: CDR1 SGHRS, CDR2 YFSETQ. CDR3 DNA: TGCGCCAGCAGCTCTGGTAGCGGGGGATACAATGAGCAGTTCTTC. Translation gives CASSSGSGGYNEQFF.

The V gene is TRBV7-3, the J gene TRBJ2-1, with D perhaps TRBD1 (6 bases). The germline CDR1 and CDR2 sequences are SGHTA and FQGTGA. The V gene lost 1 base and the J gene lost 2 bases, with 12 bases spanning the gap. This CDR3 is 16 amino acids long. CDR3 bases: TGTGCCAGCAGCTTAAGGGGCAGGGGCCCCTACAATGAGCAGTTCTTC. Amino acids: CASSLRGRGPYNEQFF.

The J gene is TRBJ2-7, the V gene TRBV14, with TRBD2 as a possible D gene (5 bases). Per germline, CDR1 SGHDN and CDR2 FVKESK. The CDR3 has 16 amino acids. V was cut by 3 bases and J by 3 bases, with 18 bases left in between. Here the CDR3 reads CASSHGISNRNYEQYF. CDR3 coding DNA: TGTGCCAGCAGCCACGGGATCTCCAACCGAAACTACGAGCAGTACTTC.

The chain links TRBV2 to TRBJ2-7; 16 bases agree with TRBD2. CDR1 is SNHLY and CDR2 is FYNNEI in the germline V gene. The CDR3 covers 15 residues. V trimming: 10 bases; J trimming: 6 bases; junction bases outside the gene matches: 9. CDR3 region: CATTPGLAGGTEQYF. In nucleotides, the CDR3 is TGTGCCACCACTCCGGGACTAGCGGGAGGGACCGAGCAGTACTTC.

This clone was seen more than once but under ten times. Here the CDR3 DNA reads TGTGCCAGCAGCGGCAGACAGGGACGGAGCTCCTACGAGCAGTACTTC. It is translated as CASSGRQGRSSYEQYF. The chain employs TRBV11-3 and TRBJ2-7; 7 bases are a match to TRBD1. CDR1 and CDR2 from the germline V gene are SGHNT and YENEEA. CDR3 size: 16 residues. Unmatched junction bases numbered 10, after V lost 5 bases and J lost 0 bases.

This chain joins TRBV5-6 and TRBJ2-7; the match to TRBD2 covers 13 bases. CDR3 length: 16 residues. The germline V gene encodes CDR1 SGHDT and CDR2 YYEEEE. Losses at the gene ends were 7 bases for V and 2 bases for J; bases not matched to a gene: 9. The CDR3 DNA follows: TGTGCCAGCCATCGAAGGACTAGCGGGAGTACCTACGAGCAGTACTTC. Amino acid sequence: CASHRRTSGSTYEQYF.

This rearrangement joins TRBV10-3 to TRBJ2-1; 11 bases agree with TRBD2. CDR1 is ENHRY and CDR2 is SYGVKD in the germline V gene. CDR3 size: 15 residues. The trim removed 6 bases at V and 3 bases at J, leaving 4 bases unmatched. The DNA for the CDR3 is TGTGCCATCAGATTCACTAGCGGGAGCTACAATGAGCAGTTCTTC. Translated: CAIRFTSGSYNEQFF.

This chain joins TRBV11-3 and TRBJ1-1, with 11 bases fitting TRBD1. The CDR3 consists of 15 residues. V shed 5 bases, J shed 3 bases, and the junction held 5 bases outside the gene matches. Looked up from germline, CDR1 is SGHNT and CDR2 is YENEEA. CDR3 amino acids: CASSTRTGGHTEAFF. The CDR3 DNA is TGTGCCAGCAGCACCCGGACAGGGGGCCACACTGAAGCTTTCTTT.

This clone came up once. V gene TRBV28 combines with J gene TRBJ2-7; 11 nucleotides align to TRBD1. CDR3 size: 15 residues. In germline, CDR1 is MDHEN, CDR2 SYDVKM. V lost 7 bases, J lost 4 bases, and 9 bases stayed unmatched. CDR3 sequence: CASNPPGQGVYEQYF. The DNA of the CDR3 is TGTGCCAGCAATCCTCCGGGACAGGGGGTATACGAGCAGTACTTC.

This chain connects TRBV27 to TRBJ1-6; the D is unclear. V lost 6 bases and J 0 bases, leaving 9 bases between the germline ends. Germline V lookup: CDR1 MNHEY, CDR2 SMNVEV (reference sequence). This CDR3 spans 15 amino acids. The CDR3 region has the DNA TGTGCCAGCAGCCTAGGTGGCTCCTATAATTCACCCCTCCACTTT. This gives the protein CASSLGGSYNSPLHF.

J is TRBJ2-6 and V is TRBV4-1, with D unclear. The CDR3 consists of 15 residues. Germline V gives CDR1 MGHRA, CDR2 YSYEKL. V was trimmed by 2 bases and J by 4 bases, leaving 9 bases between them. The CDR3 spells CASSQRLTGANVLTF. CDR3 sequence (DNA): TGCGCCAGCAGCCAACGCCTGACAGGGGCCAACGTCCTGACTTTC.

At least ten counts were recorded for this clone. The chain employs TRBV5-1 and TRBJ2-1; TRBD2 is a possible D gene (5 bases). CDR3 length equals 13 residues. Germline V gene sequence: CDR1 SGHRS, CDR2 YFSETQ. Trimming shortened V by 0 bases and J by 9 bases, and 10 bases separated the two germline ends. CDR3 coding DNA: TGCGCCAGCAGCTTGGATGTTAGCGTTGAGCAGTTCTTC. As protein: CASSLDVSVEQFF.

The CDR3 here is CASSYLDRSGYTF. The CDR3, as DNA: TGTGCCAGCAGTTACTTGGACAGATCTGGCTACACCTTC. The chain links TRBV6-5 to TRBJ1-2, with D possibly being TRBD1 (6 bases). Trimming pared 1 base from V and 7 bases from J, leaving 10 bases between. The germline V gene has CDR1 MNHEY and CDR2 SVGAGI. The CDR3 covers 13 residues.

V gene TRBV19 combines with J gene TRBJ1-1; D is perhaps TRBD1 (6 bases). V lost 6 bases and J 1 base, leaving 12 bases between the germline ends. The germline V gene encodes CDR1 LNHDA and CDR2 SQIVND (reference sequence). The CDR3 runs 14 residues. DNA for the CDR3: TGTGCCAGTAGGCCGGGACAAAAGAACACTGAAGCTTTCTTT. This translates into CASRPGQKNTEAFF. Full variable domain (outside the CDR3, taken from reference TRBV19 and TRBJ1-1): DGGITQSPKYLFRKEGQNVTLSCEQNLNHDAMYWYRQDPGQGLRLIYYSQIVNDFQKGDIAEGYSVSREKKESFPLTVTSAQKNPTAFYLCASRPGQKNTEAFFGQGTRLTVV.

V gene TRBV28 combines with J gene TRBJ2-1; 7 bases align to TRBD2. The germline V gene encodes CDR1 MDHEN and CDR2 SYDVKM. This CDR3 contains 13 residues. J gave up 12 bases and V 6 bases, and 11 bases lay outside the gene matches. CDR3 amino acids: CASRTGRALGQFF. The CDR3 region has the DNA TGTGCCAGCAGAACGGGGAGGGCCCTTGGGCAGTTCTTC.

The chain recombines TRBV19 with TRBJ2-7; no reliable D call. The V end lost 6 bases, the J end lost 9 bases, and 21 bases lay between the germline ends. This CDR3 comprises 14 residues. CDR1 and CDR2 (germline): LNHDA, SQIVND (reference sequence). This CDR3 is CASSLPPPQQRQYF. CDR3 sequence (DNA): TGTGCCAGTAGCCTCCCCCCACCTCAACAAAGGCAGTACTTC.

The chain recombines TRBV5-6 with TRBJ2-5; 7 bases are a match to TRBD1. The germline V gene encodes CDR1 SGHDT and CDR2 YYEEEE. The CDR3 is 15 residues long. V was pared by 3 bases and J by 2 bases, with 7 bases of the junction left unmatched. The CDR3 spells CASSSLDRTQETQYF. CDR3 DNA sequence: TGTGCCAGCAGCTCGCTGGACAGGACTCAAGAGACCCAGTACTTC.